Listed below are T cell receptor beta chains from one sample, sequenced in a study of T-cell reconstitution after alpha-beta-depleted transplantation in children. A single record per CDR3 protein comes from TCRdb applying MiXCR to the PCR reads. Here the sample spans around 800,000 distinct CDR3 sequences, roughly 15% being singletons. The sequences come from PBMCs, mostly from graft donor cells, collected 360 days after TCRalphabeta/CD19-depleted stem cell transplant. These receptors were taken from a male patient between 10 and 17 years old who had a stem cell transplant for acute lymphoblastic leukemia, so the T cells may come from the graft donor. The CDR3 runs from the conserved cysteine through the conserved F or W. A D gene is named only where the DNA matches it firmly. Clone size is not always given. Where it is, it says once, few, many or a class for expanded clones.

size	V	D	length	J	DNA	CDR3
many	TRBV29-1	.	13	TRBJ2-1	TGCAGCGTTGGACTGAGCTCCTACAATGAGCAGTTCTTC	CSVGLSSYNEQFF
few	TRBV3-1	.	14	TRBJ2-5	TGTGCCAGCAGCCAAGGGACTACTCAAGAGACCCAGTACTTC	CASSQGTTQETQYF
many	TRBV7-3	.	13	TRBJ2-6	TGTGCCACGAGGGGGGCTGGGGCCAACGTCCTGACTTTC	CATRGAGANVLTF
few	TRBV24-1	.	14	TRBJ2-1	TGTGCCACCAGTTCACAAAACTCCTACAATGAGCAGTTCTTC	CATSSQNSYNEQFF
.	TRBV11-2	.	15	TRBJ2-3	TGTGCCAGCAGCCCCCTAAGGGGCGGCACAGATACGCAGTATTTT	CASSPLRGGTDTQYF
.	TRBV4-1	TRBD2	16	TRBJ2-1	TGCGCCAGCAGCCAAGAAAAGGCCCTAGCGGGAGTCGAGCAGTTCTTC	CASSQEKALAGVEQFF
few	TRBV24-1	TRBD2	18	TRBJ2-1	TGTGCCACCAGTGAACGAGCAGGGACTAGCGGGAGGTACAATGAGCAGTTCTTC	CATSERAGTSGRYNEQFF
.	TRBV7-6	.	17	TRBJ2-7	TGTGCCAGCAGCTTAGCGGGGGGGGCAGGGCCGTACTACGAGCAGTACTTC	CASSLAGGAGPYYEQYF
few	TRBV6-5	.	14	TRBJ2-3	TGTGCCAGCAGTTACTCGAGCCTTGTGGATACGCAGTATTTT	CASSYSSLVDTQYF
.	TRBV12-3/TRBV12-4	TRBD1	20	TRBJ2-3	TGTGCCAGCAGTTTAGCGCAAGTTCGACGGGACAGGGATAGAACAGATACGCAGTATTTT	CASSLAQVRRDRDRTDTQYF
.	TRBV20-1	TRBD1	16	TRBJ2-1	TGCAGTGCTAAGTCGTTGGGACAGGGCTCCTACAATGAGCAGTTCTTC	CSAKSLGQGSYNEQFF
.	TRBV20-1	TRBD1	14	TRBJ1-4	TGCAGTGCTAGCGAGGGGGCCCTCGAGGAAAAACTGTTTTTT	CSASEGALEEKLFF
few	TRBV7-7	.	15	TRBJ2-3	TGTGCCAGCAGCCGAATGAAATCCGGCGGCGATACGCAGTATTTT	CASSRMKSGGDTQYF
few	TRBV9	TRBD1	14	TRBJ1-1	TGTGCCAGCAGCGTAGTACAGGGGGCTCAGGAAGCTTTCTTT	CASSVVQGAQEAFF
many	TRBV3-1	TRBD1	13	TRBJ1-1	TGTGCCAGCAGCAACAGGGGTTTGACTGAAGCTTTCTTT	CASSNRGLTEAFF
.	TRBV6-1	TRBD1	14	TRBJ1-4	TGTGCCAGCAGCCTGGACAGGGGTACGGAAAAACTGTTTTTT	CASSLDRGTEKLFF
many	TRBV12-3/TRBV12-4	.	12	TRBJ2-5	TGTGCCAGCATCCCTAGGAGAGAGACCCAGTACTTC	CASIPRRETQYF
few	TRBV4-1	TRBD1	17	TRBJ1-2	TGCGCCAGCAGCCGAGGGTCTGGACAGGGGAGTTTCGGTGGCTACACCTTC	CASSRGSGQGSFGGYTF
.	TRBV7-2	.	17	TRBJ2-6	TGTGCCAGCAGCTTAACCAGGGCCACCTATGGGGCCAACGTCCTGACTTTC	CASSLTRATYGANVLTF
few	TRBV11-3	.	13	TRBJ1-1	TGTGCCAGCAGCTCGGGGGTGATCACTGAAGCTTTCTTT	CASSSGVITEAFF
few	TRBV7-9	.	14	TRBJ2-5	TGTGCCAGCAGATATGACGGCACGAGGGAGACCCAGTACTTC	CASRYDGTRETQYF
.	TRBV6-2/TRBV6-3	TRBD1	15	TRBJ1-6	TGTGCCAGCAGTCGCGCCGGGACAGGGAATTCACCCCTCCACTTT	CASSRAGTGNSPLHF
few	TRBV29-1	TRBD2	16	TRBJ2-3	TGCAGCGTTCTCCCCACACTAGCGGGGGGTGCAGATACGCAGTATTTT	CSVLPTLAGGADTQYF
.	TRBV7-2	.	15	TRBJ2-3	TGTGCCAGCAGCTTAAGAGCGGGCCCCACAGATACGCAGTATTTT	CASSLRAGPTDTQYF
few	TRBV2	TRBD1	15	TRBJ2-7	TGTGCCAGCAGTGAAAGACAGGGGCGCTTCTACGAGCAGTACTTC	CASSERQGRFYEQYF
.	TRBV7-3	TRBD1	15	TRBJ1-2	TGTGCCAGCAGCTTAAACGGACAGGTCAGGGGGGACTACACCTTC	CASSLNGQVRGDYTF